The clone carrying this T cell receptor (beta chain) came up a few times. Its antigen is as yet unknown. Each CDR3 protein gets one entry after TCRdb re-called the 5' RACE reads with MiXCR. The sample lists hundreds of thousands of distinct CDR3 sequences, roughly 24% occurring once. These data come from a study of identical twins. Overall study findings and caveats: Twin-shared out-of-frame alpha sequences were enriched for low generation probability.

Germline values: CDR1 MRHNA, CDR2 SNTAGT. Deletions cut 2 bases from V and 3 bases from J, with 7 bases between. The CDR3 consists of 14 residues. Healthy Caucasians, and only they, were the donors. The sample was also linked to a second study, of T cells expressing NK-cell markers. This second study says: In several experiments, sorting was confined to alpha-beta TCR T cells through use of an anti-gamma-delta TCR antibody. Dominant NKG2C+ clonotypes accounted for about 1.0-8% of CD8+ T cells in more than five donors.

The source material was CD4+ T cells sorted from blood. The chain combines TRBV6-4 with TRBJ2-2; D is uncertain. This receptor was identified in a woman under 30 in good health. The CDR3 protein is CASSDEVYTGELFF. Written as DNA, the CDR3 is TGTGCCAGCAGTGACGAGGTGTACACCGGGGAGCTGTTTTTT.